This T cell receptor (beta chain) derives from a study of cytomegalovirus exposure and HLA in healthy donors. The study's findings and limits: The authors later linked a missense DCLRE1C variant to TCR beta V- and J-gene trimming. It emerged from a later analysis that several of the most significant clusters appeared to be linked to common viral pathogens. Of the V segments, some could not be distinguished, including TRBV6-2 and TRBV6-3, and were excluded.

This clone was counted once. Its antigen is currently unknown. Germline V CDR1 and CDR2: SGHRS, YFSETQ. With 7 bases clipped from V and 4 bases from J, the junction kept 16 bases outside the gene matches. The CDR3 extends over 17 amino acids. In the PCR, 60 Vbeta and 13 Jbeta primers were used. The protocol was immunoSEQ multiplex PCR, while the TCRdb copy is restricted to in-frame clones and leaves out a portion. The table records hundreds of thousands of clones, roughly 80% of them present only once. The chain recombines TRBV5-1 with TRBJ1-4, with 7 positions matching TRBD1. The clonotype was recovered from a male donor in good health and CMV-seronegative. The sample was PBMCs. Here the CDR3 reads CASRPFPPGQINEKLFF. DNA of the CDR3: TGCGCCAGCCGTCCATTTCCTCCGGGACAGATTAATGAAAAACTGTTTTTT. The whole variable domain, filled in from reference TRBV5-1 and TRBJ1-4, reads KAGVTQTPRYLIKTRGQQVTLSCSPISGHRSVSWYQQTPGQGLQFLFEYFSETQRNKGNFPGRFSGRQFSNSRSEMNVSTLELGDSALYLCASRPFPPGQINEKLFFGSGTQLSVL.